This T cell receptor beta chain derives from a study of cytomegalovirus exposure and HLA in healthy donors. Study-wide background: A prior study identified 117 million unique TCR beta sequences from some 180 million T cells. Study-wide findings and caveats: Most TCR sequences proved rare, with some public TCRs found in many donors. The study flagged fewer than 200 TCR beta chains as cytomegalovirus-associated.

Amplification used 60 Vbeta primers and 13 Jbeta primers. The repertoire was sequenced with immunoSEQ multiplex PCR; TCRdb's copy has only in-frame clones and lacks some. The data hold 190,000 or so clones, with roughly four fifths observed a single time. For this clone: Its matching antigen is unknown.

Trimming shortened V by 5 bases and J by 2 bases, and 10 bases separated the two germline ends. Germline values: CDR1 KGHSH, CDR2 LQKENI. This CDR3 comprises 13 residues. This chain uses TRBV18 with TRBJ2-7, with a tentative D call TRBD1 (6 bases). This receptor was obtained from a man between 45 and 60 years old in good health and CMV-seronegative. The specimen sequenced was PBMCs. The CDR3 protein is CASSSGQPYEQYF. For the CDR3, the DNA is TGTGCCAGCTCATCCGGACAGCCCTACGAGCAGTACTTC.